This entry lists 30 T cell receptor beta chains sequenced from one sample in a study of CD4 T cells in relation to SARS-CoV-2 and coronaviruses. Here immunoSEQ multiplex PCR was the method, and the copy in TCRdb shows in-frame clones only, minus some. The sample includes tens of thousands of clones, approximately 93% of them seen just once. Before the COVID-19 pandemic, during about 2011-2019, CD4+ T cells were taken from unexposed donors. Sequenced material: naive CD4+ T cells from PBMCs. The subset is: naive CD4+ T cells isolated by negative enrichment. The receptors were sampled from a human donor in good health.

The chain combines TRBV5-1 with TRBJ2-7; D is perhaps TRBD1 or TRBD2 (5 bases each). Trimming shortened V by 4 bases and J by 6 bases, and 14 bases separated the two germline ends. The CDR3 loop spans 13 amino acids. Germline lookup yields CDR1 SGHRS and CDR2 YFSETQ. The CDR3 DNA follows: TGCGCCAGCAGCGACGGGACGGGCCGCGAGCAGTACTTC. Encoded protein: CASSDGTGREQYF.

V is TRBV7-3 and J is TRBJ2-1; TRBD2 agrees at 9 bases. The CDR3 spans 15 residues. Germline V gene data show CDR1 as SGHTA and CDR2 as FQGTGA. With V trimmed by 0 bases and J by 14 bases, 11 bases remained unmatched. CDR3 DNA: TGTGCCAGCAGCTTAACAGTTGATAGCGGGGGCTCCAAGTTCTTC. It translates to CASSLTVDSGGSKFF.

V and J are TRBV10-3 and TRBJ2-7, with TRBD1 matching 7 bases. Per the germline V gene, CDR1 is ENHRY and CDR2 is SYGVKD. Germline trimming cut 7 bases from V and 4 bases from J; bases unmatched to any gene: 10. This CDR3 region has 14 residues. CDR3 in amino acids: CAITTGTENYEQYF. CDR3 coding DNA: TGTGCCATCACTACCGGGACAGAGAATTACGAGCAGTACTTC.

The chain has TRBV10-3 and TRBJ1-1, with D unclear. Germline V gene data show CDR1 as ENHRY and CDR2 as SYGVKD. This CDR3 is 13 amino acids long. V lost 0 bases, J lost 1 base, and 3 bases lay in between. The CDR3 DNA reads as TGTGCCATCAGTGAGTCCGGGAACACTGAAGCTTTCTTT. This gives the protein CAISESGNTEAFF.

This sequence joins TRBV9 and TRBJ1-2; weak D call: TRBD1 (5 bases). This CDR3 is 17 amino acids long. The V end was cut by 0 bases, the J end by 0 bases, with 15 bases between. Looked up from germline, CDR1 is SGDLS and CDR2 is YYNGEE. The DNA for the CDR3 is TGTGCCAGCAGCGTAGGAGCCGCGGGACGTACTAACTATGGCTACACCTTC. This codes for CASSVGAAGRTNYGYTF.

This clone was counted only a few times. The chain uses TRBV30 and TRBJ1-1, with 7 bases fitting TRBD1. The CDR3 runs 13 residues. The V and J ends lost 1 base and 1 base, in that order; junction bases with no gene match: 0. Germline CDR1 GTSNPN, CDR2 SVGIG (reference sequence). The CDR3: CAWSGTGNTEAFF. In nucleotides, the CDR3 is TGTGCCTGGAGTGGGACAGGGAACACTGAAGCTTTCTTT.

The gene calls are TRBV5-4 and TRBJ2-7; D might be TRBD1 (6 bases). CDR1 SGHNT and CDR2 YYREEE come from the germline V gene (reference sequence). Trimming left V 7 bases short and J 0 bases short, with 14 bases between. The CDR3 has 14 amino acids. CDR3 sequence reads: CASGTQGISYEQYF. CDR3 nucleotides: TGTGCCAGCGGGACACAGGGAATCTCCTACGAGCAGTACTTC.

This clone was counted a single time. This sequence joins TRBV9 and TRBJ1-6; weak D call: TRBD1 (5 bases). Trimming took off 3 bases at V and 8 bases at J, with 12 bases between the two ends. The CDR3 is 14 residues long. From germline, CDR1 is SGDLS and CDR2 YYNGEE. For the CDR3, the DNA is TGTGCCAGCAGCGCCACGGACACAGATTCACCCCTCCACTTT. It is translated as CASSATDTDSPLHF.

The chain recombines TRBV5-1 with TRBJ2-3; 11 bases map to TRBD2. V dropped 4 bases and J dropped 5; count of bases not matched to a gene: 9. The germline V gene has CDR1 SGHRS and CDR2 YFSETQ. This CDR3 region has 16 residues. The CDR3 bases are TGCGCCAGCAGCCCTTTAGCGGGGGGGCAGGGAGATACGCAGTATTTT. It is translated as CASSPLAGGQGDTQYF. Complete variable domain (other parts from reference TRBV5-1 and TRBJ2-3): KAGVTQTPRYLIKTRGQQVTLSCSPISGHRSVSWYQQTPGQGLQFLFEYFSETQRNKGNFPGRFSGRQFSNSRSEMNVSTLELGDSALYLCASSPLAGGQGDTQYFGPGTRLTVL.

This clone was detected only once. The CDR3 DNA sequence: TGCGCCAGCAGCTGGAGGGACAGGGGGCAGACAACTTATGGCTACACCTTC. It yields the protein CASSWRDRGQTTYGYTF. The rearrangement links TRBV5-1 to TRBJ1-2; 12 nucleotides line up with TRBD1. The CDR3 contains 17 residues. The germline CDR1 and CDR2 sequences are SGHRS and YFSETQ. The ends lost 3 bases at V and 5 bases at J; junction bases unmatched: 11.

The chain has TRBV10-3 and TRBJ2-2; 9 bases are a match to TRBD2. The CDR3 extends over 17 amino acids. J gave up 0 bases and V 4 bases, and 6 bases lay outside the gene matches. The germline V gene encodes CDR1 ENHRY and CDR2 SYGVKD. The CDR3, as DNA: TGTGCCATCAGTGGACCCGCGGGAGGGCCGAACACCGGGGAGCTGTTTTTT. It encodes CAISGPAGGPNTGELFF.

The chain uses TRBV24-1 and TRBJ2-1; the D gene could be TRBD1 or TRBD2 (5 bases each). The V end was cut by 3 bases, the J end by 4 bases, with 18 bases between. CDR1 KGHDR and CDR2 SFDVKD come from the germline V gene. The CDR3 totals 17 residues. This CDR3 reads CATSDGTPRGPYNEQFF. As DNA, the CDR3 is TGTGCCACCAGTGATGGGACCCCACGCGGGCCTTACAATGAGCAGTTCTTC.

This sequence joins TRBV7-3 and TRBJ2-2, with a possible D match to TRBD1 (6 bases). V lost 6 bases and J 7 bases, leaving 12 bases between the germline ends. Germline V gene lookup returns CDR1 SGHTA and CDR2 FQGTGA. The CDR3 runs to 13 residues. The CDR3 loop is CASRRGSGGELFF. The CDR3 bases are TGTGCCAGCAGAAGGGGGTCCGGCGGGGAGCTGTTTTTT.

This chain joins TRBV18 and TRBJ1-1; D is uncertain. This CDR3 contains 12 residues. Trimming removed 2 bases from V and 5 bases from J, with 6 bases in between. CDR1 KGHSH and CDR2 LQKENI come from the germline V gene. CDR3 amino acids: CASSPYGTEAFF. The CDR3 coding sequence is TGTGCCAGCTCACCATACGGGACTGAAGCTTTCTTT.

On this clone itself: Additional DNA sequences in this sample encode the identical CDR3. The chain has TRBV9 and TRBJ2-2; TRBD1 matches 7 bases. This CDR3 is built from 15 residues. Trimming at V came to 2 bases and at J to 0 bases, leaving 1 base not matched to a gene. The germline V gene has CDR1 SGDLS and CDR2 YYNGEE. For the CDR3, the DNA is TGTGCCAGCAGCGTTGGACAGGCGAACACCGGGGAGCTGTTTTTT. It codes for CASSVGQANTGELFF.

V and J are TRBV6-5 and TRBJ1-5; no clear D gene. Germline V gives CDR1 MNHEY, CDR2 SVGAGI. The CDR3 is 13 amino acids. Trimming removed 2 bases at V and 5 bases at J, with 7 bases between. CDR3 amino acids: CASSYGSYQPQHF. The CDR3 DNA sequence: TGTGCCAGCAGTTACGGGTCATATCAGCCCCAGCATTTT.

The J gene is TRBJ1-1, the V gene TRBV7-8; D is unclear. The germline gives CDR1 SGHVS, CDR2 FQNEAQ. Trimming took 1 base from V and 1 from J, leaving 7 bases between them. The CDR3 is 14 residues long. The CDR3 reads CASSLGEGNTEAFF. The CDR3 DNA reads as TGTGCCAGCAGCTTAGGGGAAGGGAACACTGAAGCTTTCTTT.

The chain carries TRBV18 and TRBJ1-1; D remains ambiguous. The CDR3 is 12 amino acids. CDR1 is KGHSH, CDR2 LQKENI, per germline. V lost 0 bases, J lost 8 bases, and 7 bases lay in between. CDR3: CASSPPPGEAFF. In nucleotides, the CDR3 is TGTGCCAGCTCACCACCCCCTGGCGAAGCTTTCTTT.

The chain links TRBV27 to TRBJ2-1; TRBD1 aligns across 7 bases. The V gene end was trimmed by 2 bases and the J gene end by 7 bases; junction bases not matched to a gene: 2. Germline CDR1 is MNHEY and CDR2 is SMNVEV (reference sequence). The CDR3 covers 13 residues. The CDR3 nucleotides read TGTGCCAGCAGTTTAACCAGGGGGAATGAGCAGTTCTTC. This translates into CASSLTRGNEQFF.

This clone was seen just once. The chain combines TRBV19 with TRBJ2-5, with D hard to call. Germline V lookup: CDR1 LNHDA, CDR2 SQIVND (reference sequence). Trimming removed 5 bases from V and 0 bases from J, with 10 bases in between. This CDR3 is 14 amino acids long. CDR3 sequence (DNA): TGTGCCAGTAGTCCACAGCAGTACCAAGAGACCCAGTACTTC. Translation gives CASSPQQYQETQYF.

V is TRBV19 and J is TRBJ1-4, with TRBD1 matching 8 bases. V trimming: 6 bases; J trimming: 3 bases; junction bases outside the gene matches: 9. The CDR3 sequence is 16 residues long. CDR1 and CDR2 from the germline V gene are LNHDA and SQIVND (reference sequence). The DNA for the CDR3 is TGTGCCAGTAGAGACAGGGGCGCTAATCCTAATGAAAAACTGTTTTTT. This gives the protein CASRDRGANPNEKLFF.

A single count supports this clone. Compared with germline, one end of the junction differs, possibly owing to a read error. This sequence joins TRBV28 and TRBJ1-5, with D perhaps matching TRBD1 (5 bases). The CDR3 is 16 amino acids. Germline CDR1 and CDR2: MDHEN and SYDVKM. CDR3 amino acids: CASSQGPSLTNKPQHF. For the CDR3, the DNA is TGTGCCAGCAGCCAGGGACCGTCACTCACCAATAAGCCCCAGCATTTT.

This clone has a handful of counts. This CDR3 is CARSRQGRCNSPLHF. CDR3 nucleotide sequence: TGTGCCAGAAGCAGACAGGGGCGGTGTAATTCACCCCTCCACTTT. V and J are TRBV5-3 and TRBJ1-6; 8 nucleotides agree with TRBD1. TRBV5-3 counts as an open reading frame of uncertain function. The V and J ends lost 4 bases and 6 bases, in that order; junction bases with no gene match: 6. CDR3 length: 15 amino acids.

This clone was detected only a few times. The genes are TRBV3-1 (or the pseudogene TRBV3-2) and TRBJ1-1; D is uncertain. Between the trimmed V and J ends, which lost 1 base and 11 bases, there was a span of 14 bases. The CDR3 length is 13 residues. Per the germline V gene, CDR1 is LGHDT and CDR2 is YNNKEL (reference sequence). Here the CDR3 DNA reads TGTGCCAGCAGCCAAGTTGAGGCTCGATGGGCTTTCTTT. Amino acids: CASSQVEARWAFF.

A word on this clone: Germline is not matched at one junction end, which may reflect a read error. The rearrangement uses TRBV28 and TRBJ2-5, with 10 bases lining up with TRBD2. Germline V lookup: CDR1 MDHEN, CDR2 SYDVKM. This CDR3 spans 15 amino acids. The CDR3 sequence: CASSPSGGAQVTQYF. The DNA of the CDR3 is TGTGCCAGCAGTCCTAGCGGGGGAGCCCAAGTGACCCAGTACTTC.

V and J are TRBV18 and TRBJ2-7; tentatively, D is TRBD2 (6 bases). This CDR3 contains 14 residues. With 4 bases removed from V and 4 bases from J, the gap between germline ends came to 14 bases. The germline CDR1 and CDR2 sequences are KGHSH and LQKENI. CDR3 sequence (DNA): TGTGCCAGCTCACGTTCCCGGGACTTTTACGAGCAGTACTTC. Translation gives CASSRSRDFYEQYF.

V is TRBV15 and J is TRBJ1-3; TRBD1 is a possible D gene (6 bases). The CDR3 is 14 amino acids. Per the germline V gene, CDR1 is LNHNV and CDR2 is YYDKDF (reference sequence). Trimming took 7 bases from V and 1 from J, leaving 11 bases between them. The CDR3 nucleotides read TGTGCCACCACCAGGGGAATATCTGGAAACACCATATATTTT. Translating gives CATTRGISGNTIYF.

The J gene is TRBJ1-6, the V gene TRBV27; D might be TRBD1 (6 bases). CDR1 is MNHEY and CDR2 is SMNVEV in the germline V gene (reference sequence). The CDR3 runs 15 residues. V dropped 6 bases and J dropped 4 bases, with 13 bases sitting between them. In DNA, the CDR3 is TGTGCCAGCAGGGAACAGGGCTCGTATAATTCACCCCTCCACTTT. It encodes CASREQGSYNSPLHF.

This rearrangement joins TRBV3-1 (or the pseudogene TRBV3-2) to TRBJ2-7, with D hard to call. This CDR3 is 16 amino acids long. Trimming took off 0 bases at V and 2 bases at J, with 14 bases between the two ends. Looked up from germline, CDR1 is LGHDT and CDR2 is YNNKEL (reference sequence). The CDR3 nucleotides read TGTGCCAGCAGCCAAGATCTCGTGCCCCCTCCCTACGAGCAGTACTTC. Residues: CASSQDLVPPPYEQYF.

The chain combines TRBV18 with TRBJ2-7; D may be TRBD2 (6 bases). V was pared by 1 base and J by 3 bases, with 10 bases between. The V gene's germline CDR1 is KGHSH and CDR2 LQKENI. The CDR3 totals 14 residues. CDR3 DNA: TGTGCCAGCTCACCACGGGATAGCGGCTACGAGCAGTACTTC. This encodes CASSPRDSGYEQYF.